This T cell receptor (beta chain) was recorded in a study of blood T cell repertoires in COVID-19. Whole-study context: The United States, Italy and Spain were the sources of the acute and convalescent COVID-19 samples.

The CDR3 is 16 amino acids. Trimming pared 3 bases from V and 7 bases from J, leaving 18 bases between. From germline, CDR1 is LGHDT and CDR2 YNNKEL (reference sequence). Individuals drawn from approximately 22 US areas were roughly 18 to 89 years old. Only in-frame clones appear in the TCRdb table, and some are missing; sequencing was by immunoSEQ multiplex PCR. The table has 220,000 or so clones, around 90% seen once; the top ten hold over 0.85%. The material sequenced was PBMCs or T cells enriched from blood (not recorded which). The receptor was derived from a man aged 50 to 59 who had been exposed to COVID-19. V gene TRBV3-1 (or the pseudogene TRBV3-2) combines with J gene TRBJ2-2, with D uncertain. CDR3 DNA: TGTGCCAGCAGCCACGGCGGAGTTCGCCGTTTCGGGGAGCTGTTTTTT. Its protein product is CASSHGGVRRFGELFF.